The 31 T cell receptor beta chains listed next were all sequenced from one sample in a study of beta chain features in type 1 diabetes. Antigens of these TCRs are unknown. Overall study findings and caveats: All four CD4+ subsets of Type 1 diabetes patients contained TCRB CDR3s that were moderately but significantly shorter.

Expressed TCRB transcripts were sequenced, since all the RNA that had been isolated was reverse transcribed. This table comes from immunoSEQ multiplex PCR, and its TCRdb copy is limited to in-frame clones, with some not included. The sample yields roughly 50,000 clones, just under 45% seen once. Sequencing input: stem cell memory CD4+ T cells from blood. The receptor set was obtained from a man aged 25 to 45 with type 1 diabetes.

Worth noting for this clone: The junction departs from germline at one end; a sequencing error may be responsible. The rearrangement joins TRBV7-2 to TRBJ2-5, with 9 bases that match TRBD2. The DNA end lines up better with TRBJ2-7; the J call may be wrong. The CDR3 consists of 14 residues. Germline CDR1 reads SGHTA; CDR2 reads FQGNSA. The CDR3 nucleotides are TGTGCCAGCACCTTACAAGCGGGGGGATACGAGCAGTACTTC. Amino acid sequence: CASTLQAGGYEQYF.

This sequence joins TRBV6-1 and TRBJ2-7, with TRBD1 matching over 7 bases. Trimming at V came to 0 bases and at J to 7 bases, leaving 6 bases not matched to a gene. Per the germline V gene, CDR1 is MNHNS and CDR2 is SASEGT. The CDR3 loop spans 14 amino acids. The CDR3 is CASSEAGTAREQYF. As DNA, the CDR3 is TGTGCCAGCAGTGAAGCGGGGACAGCTCGTGAGCAGTACTTC.

This chain links TRBV10-3 with TRBJ2-7; TRBD1 matches at 7 bases. The CDR3 runs 14 residues. Trimming removed 4 bases from V and 2 bases from J; junction bases left unmatched: 5. The germline CDR1 and CDR2 sequences are ENHRY and SYGVKD. The CDR3 region has the DNA TGTGCCATCAGTGTACAGGGGCCTCCCTACGAGCAGTACTTC. Translation: CAISVQGPPYEQYF.

This chain uses TRBV19 with TRBJ1-1; TRBD1 matches 10 bases. The CDR3 is made up of 16 amino acids. V lost 3 bases, J lost 6 bases, and 10 bases stayed unmatched. Germline V CDR1 and CDR2: LNHDA, SQIVND (reference sequence). In DNA form, the CDR3 reads TGTGCCAGTAGTATGCTGGGACAGGGGATAAACGCTGAAGCTTTCTTT. This sequence encodes CASSMLGQGINAEAFF.

The table lists this clone with a few counts. V is TRBV29-1 and J is TRBJ2-7; TRBD1 matches at 12 bases. The CDR3 is made up of 14 amino acids. V lost 6 bases, J lost 5 bases, and 8 bases stayed unmatched. The germline CDR1 and CDR2 sequences are SQVTM and ANQGSEA. The CDR3 reads CSVGTGGVGNEQYF. The CDR3 nucleotides are TGCAGCGTAGGGACAGGGGGCGTTGGAAACGAGCAGTACTTC.

This clone was seen a few times. Mismatch with germline at one junction end may stem from a read error. The V gene is TRBV7-8, the J gene TRBJ1-1, with 9 bases that match TRBD1. Germline-derived CDR1 and CDR2 are SGHVS and FQNEAQ. This CDR3 spans 13 amino acids. CDR3 sequence: CASSAQQGAEAFF. CDR3 DNA sequence: TGTGCCAGCAGCGCACAACAGGGGGCTGAGGCTTTCTTT. The full variable domain, with the rest looked up from reference TRBV7-8 and TRBJ1-1, is GAGVSQSPRYKVAKRGQDVALRCDPISGHVSLFWYQQALGQGPEFLTYFQNEAQLDKSGLPSDRFFAERPEGSVSTLKIQRTQQEDSAVYLCASSAQQGAEAFFGQGTRLTVV.

This clone was observed a few times. This chain uses TRBV10-3 with TRBJ1-2; D call uncertain. Germline-derived CDR1 and CDR2 are ENHRY and SYGVKD. V lost 2 bases and J 8 bases, leaving 9 bases between the germline ends. CDR3 size: 12 residues. CDR3 sequence reads: CAISEGTIGYTF. The CDR3, as DNA: TGTGCCATCAGTGAGGGTACAATAGGCTACACCTTC.

The rearrangement uses TRBV7-2 and TRBJ2-7, with 8 bases fitting TRBD2. The CDR3 extends over 15 amino acids. CDR1 and CDR2 (germline): SGHTA, FQGNSA. Trimming took 2 bases from V and 3 from J; bases not matched to a gene: 6. The CDR3 DNA reads as TGTGCCAGCAGCTTATCAGCGGGAGTTATCTACGAGCAGTACTTC. Its translation is CASSLSAGVIYEQYF.

The chain joins TRBV6-5 to TRBJ2-2; D is ambiguous. The CDR3 spans 14 residues. Per germline, CDR1 MNHEY and CDR2 SVGAGI. Trimming stripped 0 bases from V and 2 bases from J, with 4 bases between. CDR3 residues: CASSYSSNTGELFF. The DNA of the CDR3 is TGTGCCAGCAGTTACTCAAGCAACACCGGGGAGCTGTTTTTT.

The rearrangement links TRBV7-9 to TRBJ1-2, with D perhaps matching TRBD1 (6 bases). This CDR3 has 16 residues. Germline V gene sequence: CDR1 SEHNR, CDR2 FQNEAQ (reference sequence). V lost 5 bases to trimming and J lost 0 bases, with 16 bases between them. This chain's CDR3 is CASSPRTDPTNYGYTF. Here the CDR3 DNA reads TGTGCCAGCAGCCCCAGGACAGACCCTACTAACTATGGCTACACCTTC.

V gene TRBV6-6 combines with J gene TRBJ1-2; possibly TRBD1 for D (5 bases). The CDR3 has 15 residues. Between the trimmed V and J ends, which lost 0 bases and 4 bases, there was a span of 12 bases. Germline-derived CDR1 and CDR2 are MNHNY and SVGAGI (reference sequence). The CDR3 sequence is CASSYSIGAAYGYTF. The CDR3 DNA reads TGTGCCAGCAGTTACTCGATTGGGGCGGCCTATGGCTACACCTTC.

This chain links TRBV7-9 with TRBJ2-3; 13 bases fit TRBD2. The CDR3 runs to 16 residues. Germline V lookup: CDR1 SEHNR, CDR2 FQNEAQ (reference sequence). Trimming took 5 bases from V and 1 from J; bases not matched to a gene: 3. CDR3 in DNA: TGTGCCAGCAGCACCGGACTAGCGGGAGGCACAGATACGCAGTATTTT. It yields the protein CASSTGLAGGTDTQYF.

This clone has just a few counts. The rearrangement joins TRBV5-1 to TRBJ1-2, with a tentative D call TRBD1 (6 bases). This CDR3 comprises 13 residues. Trimming left V 4 bases short and J 6 bases short, with 13 bases between. Germline CDR1 and CDR2: SGHRS and YFSETQ. CDR3 sequence reads: CASSVTGFNGYTF. DNA for the CDR3: TGCGCCAGCAGCGTTACAGGGTTTAATGGCTACACCTTC.

The chain combines TRBV9 with TRBJ2-1; TRBD2 matches 11 bases. J gave up 7 bases and V 2 bases, and 11 bases lay outside the gene matches. Germline CDR1 and CDR2: SGDLS and YYNGEE. The CDR3 has 17 amino acids. This CDR3 is CASSVATTSGTYNEQFF. CDR3 DNA sequence: TGTGCCAGCAGCGTCGCAACGACTAGCGGGACGTATAATGAGCAGTTCTTC.

This clone was recorded once. The rearrangement joins TRBV18 to TRBJ2-1; 12 bases map to TRBD2. The trim removed 2 bases at V and 7 bases at J, leaving 15 bases unmatched. CDR1 and CDR2 (germline): KGHSH, LQKENI. CDR3 length: 19 residues. CDR3 DNA sequence: TGTGCCAGCTCACCATTGGTGACATTCGGGACTAGCGGGTGGAATGAGCAGTTCTTC. It codes for CASSPLVTFGTSGWNEQFF.

This clone was found a few times. CDR3 loop: CASSLAAAGQNYGYTF. The CDR3 nucleotides read TGTGCCAGCAGCTTAGCGGCCGCTGGACAAAACTATGGCTACACCTTC. V usage is TRBV7-9 and J usage is TRBJ1-2; D might be TRBD1 (5 bases). The CDR3 runs 16 residues. V shed 0 bases and J shed 2 bases, with 13 bases lying between them. Germline V CDR1 and CDR2: SEHNR, FQNEAQ (reference sequence). Full variable domain (missing parts from reference TRBV7-9 and TRBJ1-2): DTGVSQNPRHKITKRGQNVTFRCDPISEHNRLYWYRQTLGQGPEFLTYFQNEAQLEKSRLLSDRFSAERPKGSFSTLEIQRTEQGDSAMYLCASSLAAAGQNYGYTFGSGTRLTVV.

Only a few counts were recorded for this clone. The V and J genes are TRBV10-3 and TRBJ2-6, with TRBD1 matching over 10 bases. CDR1 ENHRY and CDR2 SYGVKD come from the germline V gene. Unmatched junction bases numbered 1, after V lost 5 bases and J lost 0 bases. CDR3 size: 16 residues. CDR3 nucleotide sequence: TGTGCCATCAGTCGGACAGGGGGCTCTGGGGCCAACGTCCTGACTTTC. The encoded protein is CAISRTGGSGANVLTF.

The chain employs TRBV10-3 and TRBJ1-5; no clear D. Germline lookup yields CDR1 ENHRY and CDR2 SYGVKD. The CDR3 totals 13 residues. V lost 6 bases and J 4 bases, leaving 10 bases between the germline ends. The CDR3 spells CAISQTDNQPQHF. CDR3 nucleotide sequence: TGTGCCATCAGCCAAACTGATAATCAGCCCCAGCATTTT.

The J gene is TRBJ1-1, the V gene TRBV2; D gene ambiguous. V was shortened by 9 bases and J by 7 bases, with 21 bases between the two germline ends. Germline assignment: CDR1 SNHLY and CDR2 FYNNEI. The CDR3 loop spans 14 amino acids. The CDR3 DNA is TGTGCCAGTCCAGGAGAGGGATTCCGCCTTGAAGCTTTCTTT. Translating gives CASPGEGFRLEAFF.

This chain connects TRBV30 to TRBJ2-5; D unresolved. The J call could be wrong; TRBJ2-7 is a better fit for the DNA end. This CDR3 contains 12 residues. Looked up from germline, CDR1 is GTSNPN and CDR2 is SVGIG (reference sequence). CDR3 in amino acids: CAWSVLGYEQYF. DNA of the CDR3: TGTGCCTGGAGTGTACTGGGCTACGAGCAGTACTTC.

This clone was seen more than once but under ten times. The rearrangement joins TRBV7-2 to TRBJ2-1; 14 positions agree with TRBD2. The CDR3 loop spans 17 amino acids. The germline V gene encodes CDR1 SGHTA and CDR2 FQGNSA. J lost 9 bases, V lost 5 bases, and 12 bases had no gene match. The CDR3 DNA follows: TGTGCCAGCAGCCACGGGACTAGCGGGAGTCTGGTGCCTGAGCAGTTCTTC. Translating it yields CASSHGTSGSLVPEQFF.

In its sample, this clone was seen a few times. J is TRBJ2-7 and V is TRBV28, with 12 bases identical to TRBD2. With V trimmed by 10 bases and J by 3 bases, 4 bases remained unmatched. The CDR3 contains 13 residues. The germline V gene has CDR1 MDHEN and CDR2 SYDVKM. The CDR3 sequence: CATWTSGNYEQYF. CDR3 in DNA: TGTGCCACCTGGACTAGCGGGAACTACGAGCAGTACTTC.

The genes are TRBV10-3 and TRBJ1-2, with unresolved D. V was pared by 4 bases and J by 4 bases, with 7 bases between. The CDR3 loop spans 12 amino acids. Germline V CDR1 and CDR2: ENHRY, SYGVKD. In DNA, the CDR3 is TGTGCCATCAGTGCCACAACCTATGGCTACACCTTC. It specifies CAISATTYGYTF.

The chain has TRBV7-2 and TRBJ1-5; tentative D call: TRBD1 (6 bases). The V end lost 5 bases, the J end lost 6 bases, and 14 bases lay between the germline ends. Germline values: CDR1 SGHTA, CDR2 FQGNSA. The CDR3 is 14 residues long. CDR3 nucleotide sequence: TGTGCCAGCAGCCCGCAGGGGCGCATTCAGCCCCAGCATTTT. This encodes CASSPQGRIQPQHF.

This clone was observed a handful of times. The gene calls are TRBV6-5 and TRBJ2-7; 13 nucleotides align to TRBD2. Germline loops: CDR1 MNHEY, CDR2 SVGAGI. The CDR3 length is 14 residues. The V and J ends lost 6 bases and 2 bases, in that order; junction bases with no gene match: 1. The CDR3 coding sequence is TGTGCCAGCAGGGGGACTAGCGGGACCTACGAGCAGTACTTC. Its translation: CASRGTSGTYEQYF.

The J gene is TRBJ2-7, the V gene TRBV5-4, with 8 bases identical to TRBD2. V shed 3 bases and J 5 bases; nucleotides not matched to a gene: 7. Germline CDR1 is SGHNT and CDR2 is YYREEE (reference sequence). This CDR3 is built from 14 residues. This CDR3 reads CASSSLGRADEQYF. In DNA, the CDR3 is TGTGCCAGCAGCTCGCTCGGGAGGGCCGACGAGCAGTACTTC.

This chain connects TRBV5-1 to TRBJ2-1; no clear D gene. The CDR3 extends over 11 amino acids. Trimming took 4 bases from V and 7 from J, leaving 6 bases between them. Germline loops: CDR1 SGHRS, CDR2 YFSETQ. For the CDR3, the DNA is TGCGCCAGCAGCACCAGGAATGAGCAGTTCTTC. Translation: CASSTRNEQFF.

J is TRBJ2-3 and V is TRBV18, with TRBD2 identical over 7 bases. Looked up from germline, CDR1 is KGHSH and CDR2 is LQKENI. The CDR3 runs to 14 residues. The ends lost 3 bases at V and 1 base at J; junction bases unmatched: 1. The CDR3 protein is CASSPTSGTDTQYF. As DNA, the CDR3 is TGTGCCAGCTCACCTACTAGCGGCACAGATACGCAGTATTTT.

This sequence joins TRBV15 and TRBJ2-5; 10 nucleotides agree with TRBD2. Trimming took 0 bases from V and 4 from J; bases not matched to a gene: 5. The CDR3 has 16 residues. Per germline, CDR1 LNHNV and CDR2 YYDKDF (reference sequence). The CDR3 sequence: CATSRDLLAGLETQYF. The CDR3 coding sequence is TGTGCCACCAGCAGAGATTTACTAGCGGGATTAGAGACCCAGTACTTC.

This chain links TRBV6-1 with TRBJ2-1, with TRBD2 matching over 8 bases. Germline V gene sequence: CDR1 MNHNS, CDR2 SASEGT. This CDR3 is built from 15 residues. V dropped 6 bases and J dropped 1; count of bases not matched to a gene: 5. CDR3 nucleotides: TGTGCCAGCAGGGCTGGGACTAGTTCCTACAATGAGCAGTTCTTC. Translating it yields CASRAGTSSYNEQFF.

This clone was seen a handful of times. The gene calls are TRBV11-1 and TRBJ2-5, with D maybe TRBD2 (5 bases). The CDR3 covers 13 residues. The V end lost 4 bases, the J end lost 7 bases, and 13 bases lay between the germline ends. CDR1 is SGHAT and CDR2 is FQDESV in the germline V gene (reference sequence). The chain's CDR3 is CASSSPGRGTQYF. The DNA of the CDR3 is TGTGCCAGCAGCTCCCCAGGCCGGGGGACCCAGTACTTC.